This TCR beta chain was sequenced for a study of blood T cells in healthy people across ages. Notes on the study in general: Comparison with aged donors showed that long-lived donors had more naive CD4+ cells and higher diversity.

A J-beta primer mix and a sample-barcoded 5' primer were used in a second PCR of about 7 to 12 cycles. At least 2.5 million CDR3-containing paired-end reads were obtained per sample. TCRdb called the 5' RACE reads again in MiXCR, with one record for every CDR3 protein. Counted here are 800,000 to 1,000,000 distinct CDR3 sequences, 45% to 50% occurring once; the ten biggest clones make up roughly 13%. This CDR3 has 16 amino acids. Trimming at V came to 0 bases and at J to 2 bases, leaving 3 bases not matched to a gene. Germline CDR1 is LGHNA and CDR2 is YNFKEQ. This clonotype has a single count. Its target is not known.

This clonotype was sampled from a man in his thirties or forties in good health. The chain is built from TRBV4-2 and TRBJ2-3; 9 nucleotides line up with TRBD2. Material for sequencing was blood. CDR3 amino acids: CASSQELAGYTDTQYF. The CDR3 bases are TGTGCCAGCAGCCAAGAACTAGCGGGCTACACAGATACGCAGTATTTT.